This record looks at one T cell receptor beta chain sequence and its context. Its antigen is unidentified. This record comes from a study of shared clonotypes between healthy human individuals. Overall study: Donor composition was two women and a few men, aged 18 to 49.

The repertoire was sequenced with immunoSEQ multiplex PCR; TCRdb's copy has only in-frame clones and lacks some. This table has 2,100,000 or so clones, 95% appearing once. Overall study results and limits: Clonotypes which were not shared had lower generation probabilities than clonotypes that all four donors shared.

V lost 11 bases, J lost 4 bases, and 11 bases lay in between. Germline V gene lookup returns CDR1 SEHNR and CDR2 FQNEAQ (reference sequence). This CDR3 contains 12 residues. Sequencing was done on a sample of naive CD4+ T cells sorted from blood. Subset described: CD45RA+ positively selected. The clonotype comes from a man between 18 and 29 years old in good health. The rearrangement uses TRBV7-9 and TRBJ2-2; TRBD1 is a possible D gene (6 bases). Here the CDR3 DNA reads TGTGCCCAGAGGGGGATCACCGGGGAGCTGTTTTTT. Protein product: CAQRGITGELFF.